The sequence of this T cell receptor (beta chain) was determined in a study of blood T cells in healthy people across ages (dated by TCRdb to the mid-2010s). About the investigation overall: In model experiments, template switching captured about one uniquely barcoded TCR beta cDNA molecule for every two T cells. Using deep sequencing normalized with unique cDNA molecular identifiers, the study measured how TCR beta repertoire diversity changes with age. The donors were divided into four age groups: young (average roughly 15 years), middle-aged (about 41), aged (approximately 62) and long-lived (about 80). To avoid experimental bias, donors of different ages were spread randomly across the sequencing lanes. For two donors (one aged 18 to 29 and one aged 80 or older), the study analyzed two additional independent replicas of 1 million unique cDNA reads from the same blood draw. Broad study findings and their caveats: The percentage of naive T cells measured by flow cytometry correlated strongly with observed TCR beta diversity. As age increased, observed TCR beta diversity per million T cells dropped in a roughly linear way, and a significant reduction was already evident by age 40. The long-lived group showed more naive CD4+ T cells, fewer expanded clones and increased TCR diversity than the aged group, suggesting age selection. Estimates of total diversity based on one million sequenced T cells were regarded as lower bounds and as underestimates. Donor CMV infection status was unknown, potentially confounding age-related changes in expanded clonotypes. Conclusive comparison of naive and antigen-experienced compartments was prevented by the profiling of bulk unsorted PBMCs.

The library was generated by 5' RACE. Sequencing took place on an Illumina HiSeq 2500. A second about 7 to 11 cycle PCR used a sample-barcoded 5' primer and a J-beta primer mix. A template-switch 5' adaptor carrying 12 random nucleotides introduced a unique molecular identifier onto each TCR beta cDNA molecule. Each sample yielded at least 2.5 million CDR3-containing paired-end reads. All of the RNA was converted into first-strand cDNA using the Mint cDNA synthesis kit, with a TRBC-specific oligonucleotide serving as the primer. All cDNA was treated with uracil-DNA glycosylase and then went through a first 18-cycle PCR with the universal primers M1SS and BC2_uni_R. The original methods were these. Each sample was normalized by randomly selecting 1 million high-quality reads, each carrying a distinct molecular identifier. Instead of being binned into consensus sequences, reads with shared molecular identifiers were discarded. MiTCR, with a Q25 quality threshold and the strictest error-elimination algorithm, was used for CDR3 identification, clonotype clustering and error correction. A nonparametric unseen species model using Euler transformation provided a lower-bound estimate of total TCR beta diversity. Using fastp at Q25 and MiXCR, TCRdb reprocessed the public reads and kept productive beta chains. Rows merge per CDR3 protein into single entries with the most common DNA and genes. TCRdb, not the authors, supplied the V and J calls. This sample has under 1 million distinct CDR3 sequences in its table, and around 43% of those were observed once. The top ten hold about a fifth of the sample.

As to this clonotype: Its antigen is unknown. Per-base quality was not reported, and no clone a single base away is much larger than it.

Systemically healthy Caucasian individuals from Russia, 39 in total and aged roughly 6 to 90 years, were included as donors. Each donor gave around 9.5 milliliters of peripheral blood, collected into EDTA-treated Vacutainer tubes. PBMCs were isolated by Ficoll-Paque density-gradient centrifugation, with at least 7 million obtained per sample. Total RNA was extracted from PBMCs with Trizol reagent, with at least 6 micrograms obtained per sample. Naive CD45RAhigh/CD27high T cell percentages were measured by flow cytometry on a PBMC aliquot from every donor. V loses 4 bases, J loses 7 bases, and the germline ends lie 23 bases apart. The germline V gene (reference sequence) specifies LNHNV as CDR1 and YYDKDF as CDR2. CDR3 length: 16 amino acids, cysteine to phenylalanine. This entry keeps only the CDR3 DNA: 48 bases, framed from base 1.

The receptor was isolated from a man aged 60 to 69 in good health. This receptor chain uses TRBV15 and TRBJ2-7, with the D gene tentatively TRBD1 or TRBD2, based on 6 matching bases in each. Sequenced sample: blood. The nucleotides read TGTGCCACCAGCACAGGACGGGGGCGAGGGGATAATGAGCAGTACTTC. Translation gives CATSTGRGRGDNEQYF.